This TCR beta chain was sequenced during a study of blood T cell repertoires in COVID-19. For the study at large: Whether acute or convalescent, the COVID-19 samples came from the United States, Italy and Spain. The analysed material was cDNA or gDNA that came from T cells, B-cell-depleted T cells, or PBMCs.

Profiling relied on immunoSEQ multiplex PCR, and the TCRdb table lists in-frame clones only, not all of them. Among about 120,000 clones listed, less than 90% were seen once. The germline gives CDR1 SGHRS, CDR2 YFSETQ. CDR3 length: 18 amino acids. V was cut by 0 bases and J by 3 bases, with 21 bases left in between. The sample comprised peripheral blood. This TCR was recovered from a man between 65 and 85 years old who had recovered from COVID-19. The chain joins TRBV5-1 to TRBJ1-2; D ambiguous. CDR3 sequence (DNA): TGCGCCAGCAGCTTGGGCTATCAGCGAGCGGCGGCACACTATGGCTACACCTTC. Amino acid sequence: CASSLGYQRAAAHYGYTF.